The rows below give T cell receptor beta chains drawn from one sample of a study of blood T cell repertoires in COVID-19. Measured with immunoSEQ multiplex PCR; TCRdb has only the in-frame clones, and not every one. This sample has approximately 220,000 clones, with about 80% found just once. The sequenced material came from peripheral blood. All receptors come from a woman between 25 and 40 years old who had recovered from COVID-19. CDR3s include the opening cysteine and the closing phenylalanine or tryptophan. Fields, in order: V gene, J gene, clone size, D gene, CDR3 protein, CDR3 DNA. The D gene is left open where the match is weak. Size values are once, few and many counts, or a class for expanded clones, and some rows have none.

v_call: TRBV4-2
j_call: TRBJ1-6
clone_size: -
d_call: -
cdr3_aa: CATGTASSYNSPLHF
cdr3_nt: TGTGCTACAGGGACGGCGAGCTCCTATAATTCACCCCTCCACTTT

v_call: TRBV18
j_call: TRBJ1-2
clone_size: -
d_call: TRBD1
cdr3_aa: CASSPLRDSYGYTF
cdr3_nt: TGTGCCAGCTCACCACTCCGGGACAGTTATGGCTACACCTTC

v_call: TRBV4-1
j_call: TRBJ2-1
clone_size: -
d_call: -
cdr3_aa: CASSLGEEQFF
cdr3_nt: TGCGCCAGCAGCCTCGGAGAAGAGCAGTTCTTC

v_call: TRBV27
j_call: TRBJ2-2
clone_size: -
d_call: -
cdr3_aa: CASSFTRMNTGELFF
cdr3_nt: TGTGCCAGCAGTTTCACGCGTATGAACACCGGGGAGCTGTTTTTT

v_call: TRBV19
j_call: TRBJ2-1
clone_size: -
d_call: -
cdr3_aa: CASSRGLEQFF
cdr3_nt: TGTGCCAGTAGTCGTGGCCTTGAGCAGTTCTTC

v_call: TRBV7-3
j_call: TRBJ2-5
clone_size: -
d_call: -
cdr3_aa: CASSPFGQSKETQYF
cdr3_nt: TGTGCCAGCAGCCCTTTCGGACAGTCAAAAGAGACCCAGTACTTC

v_call: TRBV6-5
j_call: TRBJ1-1
clone_size: -
d_call: -
cdr3_aa: CASSKRGAYGTEAFF
cdr3_nt: TGTGCCAGCAGCAAGAGAGGAGCCTATGGGACTGAAGCTTTCTTT

v_call: TRBV4-1
j_call: TRBJ2-7
clone_size: -
d_call: -
cdr3_aa: CASSQEQAAYEQYF
cdr3_nt: TGCGCCAGCAGCCAAGAGCAAGCCGCCTACGAGCAGTACTTC

v_call: TRBV2
j_call: TRBJ1-6
clone_size: few
d_call: -
cdr3_aa: CASSEVIDNSPLHF
cdr3_nt: TGTGCCAGCAGTGAAGTCATAGATAATTCACCCCTCCACTTT

v_call: TRBV19
j_call: TRBJ1-3
clone_size: -
d_call: -
cdr3_aa: CASSPVGTTNTIYF
cdr3_nt: TGTGCCAGTAGCCCTGTCGGGACAACGAACACCATATATTTT

v_call: TRBV6-5
j_call: TRBJ1-2
clone_size: -
d_call: TRBD1
cdr3_aa: CASSYSTGKDGYTF
cdr3_nt: TGTGCCAGCAGTTACTCGACAGGGAAGGATGGCTACACCTTC

v_call: TRBV7-9
j_call: TRBJ2-7
clone_size: few
d_call: TRBD2
cdr3_aa: CASSLAGVVYEQYF
cdr3_nt: TGTGCCAGCAGCTTGGCGGGAGTGGTGTACGAGCAGTACTTC

v_call: TRBV9
j_call: TRBJ1-6
clone_size: few
d_call: TRBD1
cdr3_aa: CASSGTGGKSPLHF
cdr3_nt: TGTGCCAGCAGCGGGACAGGGGGCAAATCACCCCTCCACTTT

v_call: TRBV28
j_call: TRBJ1-4
clone_size: -
d_call: -
cdr3_aa: CASSLWRANEKLFF
cdr3_nt: TGTGCCAGCAGTTTGTGGAGAGCTAATGAAAAACTGTTTTTT

v_call: TRBV9
j_call: TRBJ2-7
clone_size: -
d_call: TRBD2
cdr3_aa: CASSAGLAGGGYEQYF
cdr3_nt: TGTGCCAGCAGCGCGGGACTAGCGGGAGGGGGGTACGAGCAGTACTTC

v_call: TRBV19
j_call: TRBJ2-7
clone_size: -
d_call: TRBD2
cdr3_aa: CASSTSGGSREQYF
cdr3_nt: TGTGCCAGTAGTACTAGCGGGGGATCCAGAGAGCAGTACTTC

v_call: TRBV5-1
j_call: TRBJ1-1
clone_size: -
d_call: -
cdr3_aa: CASSRELNTEAFF
cdr3_nt: TGCGCCAGCTCTCGAGAACTGAACACTGAAGCTTTCTTT

v_call: TRBV18
j_call: TRBJ1-1
clone_size: -
d_call: TRBD1
cdr3_aa: CASSPRGRTGAFF
cdr3_nt: TGTGCCAGCTCACCGCGTGGAAGGACAGGAGCTTTCTTT

v_call: TRBV25-1
j_call: TRBJ1-6
clone_size: few
d_call: -
cdr3_aa: CASSEWEGSSPLHF
cdr3_nt: TGTGCCAGCAGTGAATGGGAAGGGAGTTCACCCCTCCACTTT

v_call: TRBV5-1
j_call: TRBJ1-2
clone_size: once
d_call: TRBD1
cdr3_aa: CASSPRTGEDGYTF
cdr3_nt: TGCGCCAGCAGCCCCAGAACAGGGGAGGATGGCTACACCTTC

v_call: TRBV2
j_call: TRBJ1-4
clone_size: -
d_call: -
cdr3_aa: CASSLKGIDDEKLFF
cdr3_nt: TGTGCCAGCAGCCTTAAGGGGATCGACGATGAAAAACTGTTTTTT

v_call: TRBV28
j_call: TRBJ1-1
clone_size: -
d_call: TRBD1
cdr3_aa: CASSTDRQGRNTEAFF
cdr3_nt: TGTGCCAGCAGTACGGACCGACAGGGAAGGAACACTGAAGCTTTCTTT

v_call: TRBV5-1
j_call: TRBJ2-7
clone_size: -
d_call: TRBD1
cdr3_aa: CASSFTQGAYEQYF
cdr3_nt: TGCGCCAGCAGCTTTACACAGGGGGCCTACGAGCAGTACTTC

v_call: TRBV5-1
j_call: TRBJ2-2
clone_size: -
d_call: -
cdr3_aa: CASSAVSYTGELFF
cdr3_nt: TGCGCCAGCAGCGCTGTTAGCTACACCGGGGAGCTGTTTTTT

v_call: TRBV29-1
j_call: TRBJ2-2
clone_size: once
d_call: TRBD1
cdr3_aa: CSTPGTVNTGELFF
cdr3_nt: TGCAGCACTCCCGGGACAGTCAACACCGGGGAGCTGTTTTTT

v_call: TRBV3-1/TRBV3-2
j_call: TRBJ1-5
clone_size: -
d_call: TRBD1
cdr3_aa: CASSQQGEHQPQHF
cdr3_nt: TGTGCCAGCAGCCAACAGGGGGAGCATCAGCCCCAGCATTTT

v_call: TRBV4-1
j_call: TRBJ2-2
clone_size: -
d_call: -
cdr3_aa: CASSQDEGGGLGELFF
cdr3_nt: TGCGCCAGCAGCCAAGATGAAGGGGGAGGGCTCGGGGAGCTGTTTTTT

v_call: TRBV5-1
j_call: TRBJ1-6
clone_size: -
d_call: -
cdr3_aa: CASSLGRDNSPLHF
cdr3_nt: TGCGCCAGCAGCTTGGGGAGGGATAATTCACCCCTCCACTTT

v_call: TRBV12-3/TRBV12-4
j_call: TRBJ1-3
clone_size: few
d_call: -
cdr3_aa: CASSGIAGNTIYF
cdr3_nt: TGTGCCAGCAGTGGTATAGCTGGAAACACCATATATTTT

v_call: TRBV10-1
j_call: TRBJ2-3
clone_size: -
d_call: -
cdr3_aa: CASSDVRESTDTQYF
cdr3_nt: TGCGCCAGCAGTGATGTCCGGGAAAGCACAGATACGCAGTATTTT

v_call: TRBV28
j_call: TRBJ1-3
clone_size: -
d_call: -
cdr3_aa: CASSFPRPRGNGNTIYF
cdr3_nt: TGTGCCAGCAGTTTCCCCCGCCCCCGGGGGAACGGAAACACCATATATTTT

v_call: TRBV10-3
j_call: TRBJ1-5
clone_size: -
d_call: TRBD1
cdr3_aa: CAISAGQGSNQPQHF
cdr3_nt: TGTGCCATCAGTGCAGGACAGGGAAGCAATCAGCCCCAGCATTTT

v_call: TRBV28
j_call: TRBJ1-5
clone_size: -
d_call: -
cdr3_aa: CASSLWQGGNQPQHF
cdr3_nt: TGTGCCAGCAGTTTATGGCAGGGCGGGAACCAGCCCCAGCATTTT

v_call: TRBV30
j_call: TRBJ1-1
clone_size: -
d_call: -
cdr3_aa: CAWSPQDYTEAFF
cdr3_nt: TGTGCCTGGAGTCCCCAGGATTACACTGAAGCTTTCTTT

v_call: TRBV5-1
j_call: TRBJ1-1
clone_size: -
d_call: -
cdr3_aa: CASSLFSADSIGADTEAFF
cdr3_nt: TGCGCCAGCAGCTTATTCAGTGCAGACAGCATTGGTGCGGACACTGAAGCTTTCTTT

v_call: TRBV19
j_call: TRBJ2-1
clone_size: -
d_call: -
cdr3_aa: CASSSASSYNEQFF
cdr3_nt: TGTGCCAGTAGTAGCGCTAGCTCCTACAATGAGCAGTTCTTC

v_call: TRBV28
j_call: TRBJ2-4
clone_size: -
d_call: -
cdr3_aa: CASSYTGLLADIQYF
cdr3_nt: TGTGCCAGCAGCTATACGGGACTCTTAGCGGACATTCAGTACTTC

v_call: TRBV7-9
j_call: TRBJ2-1
clone_size: -
d_call: TRBD2
cdr3_aa: CASSPQATSGRDEQFF
cdr3_nt: TGTGCCAGCAGCCCACAAGCGACTAGCGGGAGGGATGAGCAGTTCTTC

v_call: TRBV7-2
j_call: TRBJ2-1
clone_size: -
d_call: TRBD2
cdr3_aa: CASSFRGGGSYNEQFF
cdr3_nt: TGTGCCAGCAGCTTCCGCGGGGGAGGGTCTTACAATGAGCAGTTCTTC

v_call: TRBV19
j_call: TRBJ1-2
clone_size: -
d_call: TRBD1
cdr3_aa: CASTVGQAARGYTF
cdr3_nt: TGTGCCAGTACCGTCGGACAGGCGGCGAGGGGCTACACCTTC

v_call: TRBV4-1
j_call: TRBJ1-1
clone_size: -
d_call: -
cdr3_aa: CASSPHATRNTEAFF
cdr3_nt: TGCGCCAGCAGCCCCCATGCCACTAGGAACACTGAAGCTTTCTTT

v_call: TRBV27
j_call: TRBJ2-3
clone_size: once
d_call: -
cdr3_aa: CASASVGATQYF
cdr3_nt: TGTGCCAGCGCGTCCGTTGGGGCTACGCAGTATTTT

v_call: TRBV6-5
j_call: TRBJ1-3
clone_size: -
d_call: -
cdr3_aa: CASTPQGRSGNTIYF
cdr3_nt: TGTGCCAGCACCCCACAGGGACGCTCTGGAAACACCATATATTTT

v_call: TRBV27
j_call: TRBJ2-2
clone_size: many
d_call: -
cdr3_aa: CASSFNAGTGELFF
cdr3_nt: TGTGCCAGCAGTTTTAACGCCGGCACCGGGGAGCTGTTTTTT

v_call: TRBV6-5
j_call: TRBJ2-1
clone_size: -
d_call: TRBD2
cdr3_aa: CASEWGLTYNEQFF
cdr3_nt: TGTGCCAGCGAGTGGGGACTAACCTACAATGAGCAGTTCTTC

v_call: TRBV27
j_call: TRBJ2-7
clone_size: -
d_call: TRBD1
cdr3_aa: CASSTGQGISYEQYF
cdr3_nt: TGTGCCAGCAGTACTGGACAGGGAATTTCCTACGAGCAGTACTTC